The subject of this entry is one T cell receptor beta chain. The data stem from a study of blood T cell repertoires in COVID-19. Study information: Sources were T cells, B-cell-depleted T cells, or PBMCs; the material itself was cDNA or gDNA.

Original processing notes: Estimation of nucleated cell counts was performed using reference gene primer amplification. Clones were read by immunoSEQ multiplex PCR, and TCRdb kept only the in-frame ones, dropping some. V and J calls and clone size are those listed in that table; D and trimming were worked out from the DNA. Of about 160,000 clones in the sample, roughly four fifths were seen once. The CDR3 is made up of 14 amino acids. The V and J ends lost 2 bases and 13 bases, in that order; junction bases with no gene match: 8. CDR1 KGHDR and CDR2 SFDVKD come from the germline V gene. The chain recombines TRBV24-1 with TRBJ2-1; 9 bases are a match to TRBD2. The receptor was derived from a woman aged 80 or over with acute or convalescent COVID-19. The sequencing sample was made of peripheral blood. CDR3 in DNA: TGTGCCACCAGTGATTCCCGGCGGGAGGGGCCTCAGTTCTTC. This gives the protein CATSDSRREGPQFF.